The clone carrying this T cell receptor beta chain was seen a single time. Germline CDR1 SGHNT, CDR2 YYREEE (reference sequence). The ends were cut back, 4 bases at V and 7 bases at J, with 20 bases in the middle. CDR3 length: 15 residues. These data originate in a study of cytomegalovirus exposure and HLA in healthy donors. Researchers ran the PCR with 60 Vbeta and 13 Jbeta primers. Assay: immunoSEQ multiplex PCR; the TCRdb copy retains only in-frame clones and omits some. The data show approximately 180,000 clones, with over 60% seen just once and 0.9% to 1.2% held by the top ten. What was sequenced was PBMCs. The sequence derives from a middle-aged woman in good health and CMV-seronegative. The genes are TRBV5-4 and TRBJ1-1; perhaps TRBD1 as D (5 bases). This CDR3 is CASSQTGGGAREAFF. The CDR3 DNA is TGTGCCAGCAGCCAAACAGGAGGAGGGGCACGTGAAGCTTTCTTT.